Each of the 20 T cell receptor beta chains below was sequenced from the same sample in a study of lymphopenia after photon versus proton radiotherapy. The data were produced by immunoSEQ multiplex PCR, yet TCRdb's version contains in-frame clones alone and is incomplete. The data show 25,000 to 35,000 clones, roughly 89% seen once. The input for sequencing was peripheral blood, taken from a patient treated with proton-based radiotherapy. These receptors all come from a woman between 65 and 79 years old with pancreatic cancer. Some clones in this sample may be carry-over from other donors' samples.

The chain recombines TRBV27 with TRBJ1-1; D remains ambiguous. There are 12 residues in the CDR3. V lost 7 bases, J lost 0 bases, and 6 bases lay in between. CDR1 and CDR2 (germline): MNHEY, SMNVEV (reference sequence). CDR3 in amino acids: CASTSVNTEAFF. The CDR3 nucleotides are TGTGCCAGCACCTCAGTGAACACTGAAGCTTTCTTT.

The V gene is TRBV19, the J gene TRBJ2-2; D perhaps matches TRBD1 (6 bases). Trimming removed 4 bases from V and 5 bases from J, with 8 bases in between. Germline loops: CDR1 LNHDA, CDR2 SQIVND (reference sequence). This CDR3 has 13 amino acids. The CDR3 here is CASSTGVTGELFF. Written as DNA, the CDR3 is TGTGCCAGTAGTACAGGGGTGACCGGGGAGCTGTTTTTT. Using reference TRBV19 and TRBJ2-2 for the parts outside the CDR3, the full variable domain is DGGITQSPKYLFRKEGQNVTLSCEQNLNHDAMYWYRQDPGQGLRLIYYSQIVNDFQKGDIAEGYSVSREKKESFPLTVTSAQKNPTAFYLCASSTGVTGELFFGEGSRLTVL.

J is TRBJ2-7 and V is TRBV5-6, with 15 bases that match TRBD2. The CDR3 is 16 amino acids. Trimming at V came to 4 bases and at J to 4 bases, leaving 6 bases not matched to a gene. Germline CDR1 SGHDT, CDR2 YYEEEE. CDR3 in DNA: TGTGCCAGCAGCAACGGACTAGCGGGAGGGCCTTACGAGCAGTACTTC. Protein sequence: CASSNGLAGGPYEQYF. The full variable domain, completed using reference TRBV5-6 and TRBJ2-7, is DAGVTQSPTHLIKTRGQQVTLRCSPKSGHDTVSWYQQALGQGPQFIFQYYEEEERQRGNFPDRFSGHQFPNYSSELNVNALLLGDSALYLCASSNGLAGGPYEQYFGPGTRLTVT.

The rearrangement links TRBV28 to TRBJ1-2, with D tentatively TRBD1 (5 bases). Germline CDR1 and CDR2: MDHEN and SYDVKM. Trimming stripped 5 bases from V and 3 bases from J, with 19 bases between. CDR3 length equals 16 residues. The DNA of the CDR3 is TGTGCCAGCAGTACCGGGACCTCTAGTTCGGACTATGGCTACACCTTC. This sequence encodes CASSTGTSSSDYGYTF.

The chain links TRBV6-5 to TRBJ1-1, with D possibly being TRBD1 (6 bases). The CDR3 spans 14 residues. V lost 6 bases and J lost 0, with 11 bases in between. Germline V lookup: CDR1 MNHEY, CDR2 SVGAGI. In nucleotides, the CDR3 is TGTGCCAGCAGATCCGGGACATTGAACACTGAAGCTTTCTTT. Translation gives CASRSGTLNTEAFF.

In its sample, this clone was seen once. V usage is TRBV29-1 and J usage is TRBJ1-3; no firm D call. Germline V lookup: CDR1 SQVTM, CDR2 ANQGSEA. The CDR3 sequence is 13 residues long. Trimming shortened V by 6 bases and J by 0 bases, and 9 bases separated the two germline ends. The CDR3 protein is CSVAGDSGNTIYF. The CDR3 DNA is TGCAGCGTCGCTGGTGACTCTGGAAACACCATATATTTT.

This clone came up once. The chain has TRBV5-5 and TRBJ2-1; 10 nucleotides line up with TRBD1. With V trimmed by 0 bases and J by 7 bases, 16 bases remained unmatched. The germline gives CDR1 SGHKS, CDR2 YYEKEE (reference sequence). CDR3 size: 19 residues. The CDR3 DNA follows: TGTGCCAGCAGCTTGGTTTTTCACCCGGGACAGGGGAGATGGAATGAGCAGTTCTTC. This sequence encodes CASSLVFHPGQGRWNEQFF.

The genes are TRBV6-9 and TRBJ2-7; a weak D match, TRBD1 (5 bases). Between the trimmed V and J ends, which lost 2 bases and 2 bases, there was a span of 10 bases. The V gene's germline CDR1 is MNHGY and CDR2 SVAAGI. CDR3 size: 14 residues. Written as DNA, the CDR3 is TGTGCCAGCAGTTATGACAGTAAACCCTACGAGCAGTACTTC. This translates into CASSYDSKPYEQYF.

This chain joins TRBV25-1 and TRBJ1-4, with D unresolved. Deletions cut 1 base from V and 2 bases from J, with 11 bases between. CDR1 MGHDK and CDR2 SYGVNS come from the germline V gene. This CDR3 is built from 16 residues. CDR3 sequence: CASSESGWETNEKLFF. CDR3 coding DNA: TGTGCCAGCAGTGAATCCGGGTGGGAGACTAATGAAAAACTGTTTTTT.

The gene calls are TRBV4-2 and TRBJ2-3, with D perhaps matching TRBD1 (5 bases). Trimming cost V 1 base and J 1 base, with 12 bases left between them. Per germline, CDR1 LGHNA and CDR2 YNFKEQ. This CDR3 spans 16 amino acids. CDR3 DNA sequence: TGTGCCAGCAGCCAAGTCCTAGGGGCGGGCACAGATACGCAGTATTTT. Protein: CASSQVLGAGTDTQYF.

The chain combines TRBV4-3 with TRBJ2-1, with 8 bases fitting TRBD2. This CDR3 is built from 17 residues. The germline gives CDR1 LGHNA, CDR2 YSLEER. With 0 bases clipped from V and 6 bases from J, the junction kept 10 bases outside the gene matches. The CDR3 reads CASSQDLSGASSNEQFF. The CDR3 DNA reads TGCGCCAGCAGCCAAGACCTTAGCGGGGCAAGCAGCAATGAGCAGTTCTTC.

CDR3 in amino acids: CAISEFSVNQPQHF. The CDR3, as DNA: TGTGCCATCAGTGAGTTTTCAGTCAATCAGCCCCAGCATTTT. V gene TRBV10-3 combines with J gene TRBJ1-5, with D uncertain. Trimming cost V 1 base and J 3 bases, with 7 bases left between them. Germline V gene sequence: CDR1 ENHRY, CDR2 SYGVKD. CDR3 length equals 14 residues.

This sequence joins TRBV7-2 and TRBJ2-7; tentative D call: TRBD2 (6 bases). V lost 5 bases to trimming and J lost 3 bases, with 14 bases between them. The CDR3 spans 14 residues. Germline V gene lookup returns CDR1 SGHTA and CDR2 FQGNSA. The CDR3 DNA is TGTGCCAGCAGCCTGCCGACTAGTTACTACGAGCAGTACTTC. Amino acid sequence: CASSLPTSYYEQYF.

CDR3 DNA sequence: TGTGCCATCAGTGCTCGTAGCGCCAACTCCTACAATGAGCAGTTCTTC. Its protein product is CAISARSANSYNEQFF. V gene TRBV10-3 combines with J gene TRBJ2-1, with D perhaps matching TRBD2 (5 bases). Germline loops: CDR1 ENHRY, CDR2 SYGVKD. The V gene lost 4 bases and the J gene lost 0 bases, with 13 bases spanning the gap. The length of the CDR3 is 16 residues.

The chain is built from TRBV7-9 and TRBJ2-5; D possibly corresponds to TRBD1 (5 bases). CDR1 SEHNR and CDR2 FQNEAQ come from the germline V gene (reference sequence). This CDR3 comprises 15 residues. V shed 5 bases and J shed 0 bases, with 13 bases lying between them. The CDR3 loop reads CASSPFLQDQETQYF. DNA of the CDR3: TGTGCCAGCAGCCCCTTTTTACAGGACCAAGAGACCCAGTACTTC.

The genes are TRBV5-1 and TRBJ2-7; D uncertain. CDR3 length: 13 residues. Germline CDR1 is SGHRS and CDR2 is YFSETQ. Trimming left V 0 bases short and J 1 base short, with 5 bases between. The CDR3 protein is CASSLGQSYEQYF. In nucleotides, the CDR3 is TGCGCCAGCAGCTTGGGCCAGTCCTACGAGCAGTACTTC.

This clone was observed a few times. The V call is TRBV2, the J call TRBJ1-5, with D tentatively TRBD1 (5 bases). Germline loops: CDR1 SNHLY, CDR2 FYNNEI. This CDR3 has 13 residues. V shed 11 bases and J shed 8 bases, with 19 bases lying between them. The CDR3 loop reads CALQAGTAEPQHF. As DNA, the CDR3 is TGTGCCCTACAGGCGGGGACCGCCGAGCCCCAGCATTTT.

The chain is built from TRBV2 and TRBJ1-1; 7 bases map to TRBD1. CDR1 is SNHLY and CDR2 is FYNNEI in the germline V gene. Trimming removed 4 bases from V and 0 bases from J; junction bases left unmatched: 2. This CDR3 spans 14 amino acids. CDR3 loop: CASSGDSLNTEAFF. In DNA form, the CDR3 reads TGTGCCAGCAGTGGGGACAGCCTGAACACTGAAGCTTTCTTT.

This clone was counted only a few times. V and J are TRBV9 and TRBJ2-7; D might be TRBD1 or TRBD2, each matching 6 bases. This CDR3 contains 14 residues. The germline V gene encodes CDR1 SGDLS and CDR2 YYNGEE. V shed 0 bases and J shed 4 bases, with 11 bases lying between them. CDR3 loop: CASSVEQGGYEQYF. CDR3 in DNA: TGTGCCAGCAGCGTAGAACAGGGAGGTTACGAGCAGTACTTC. The full variable domain, in which reference TRBV9 and TRBJ2-7 provide the parts outside the CDR3, is DSGVTQTPKHLITATGQRVTLRCSPRSGDLSVYWYQQSLDQGLQFLIQYYNGEERAKGNILERFSAQQFPDLHSELNLSSLELGDSALYFCASSVEQGGYEQYFGPGTRLTVT.

The rearrangement uses TRBV2 and TRBJ2-2, with 10 bases that match TRBD2. Looked up from germline, CDR1 is SNHLY and CDR2 is FYNNEI. J was trimmed by 6 bases and V by 5 bases; bases with no gene match: 9. The CDR3 runs to 16 residues. CDR3 DNA sequence: TGTGCCAGCAGTCGCCTAGCGGGAGCACACGCCGGGGAGCTGTTTTTT. Translating it yields CASSRLAGAHAGELFF. The entire variable domain, with the rest obtained from reference TRBV2 and TRBJ2-2, is as follows: EPEVTQTPSHQVTQMGQEVILRCVPISNHLYFYWYRQILGQKVEFLVSFYNNEISEKSEIFDDQFSVERPDGSNFTLKIRSTKLEDSAMYFCASSRLAGAHAGELFFGEGSRLTVL.